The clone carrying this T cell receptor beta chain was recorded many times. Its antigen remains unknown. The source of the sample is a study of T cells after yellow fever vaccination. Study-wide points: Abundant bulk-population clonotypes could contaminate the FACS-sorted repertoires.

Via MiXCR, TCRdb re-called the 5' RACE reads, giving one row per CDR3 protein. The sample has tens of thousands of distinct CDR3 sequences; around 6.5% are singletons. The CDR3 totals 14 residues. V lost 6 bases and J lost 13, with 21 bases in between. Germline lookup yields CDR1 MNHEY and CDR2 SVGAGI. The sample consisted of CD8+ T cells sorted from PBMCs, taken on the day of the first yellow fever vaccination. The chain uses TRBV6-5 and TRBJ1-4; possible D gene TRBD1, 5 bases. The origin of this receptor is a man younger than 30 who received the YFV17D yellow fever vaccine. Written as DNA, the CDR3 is TGTGCCAGCAGCCGCCCCGGGGCGGCGGGAGGACTGTTTTTT. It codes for CASSRPGAAGGLFF.